This entry is about one T cell receptor beta chain. Following autologous stem cell transplantation, relapse occurred in every patient, and exposure to brentuximab vedotin varied. Sequencing was performed with immunoSEQ multiplex PCR; in TCRdb, only in-frame clones are kept and a portion is missing. This table holds fewer than 90,000 clones, roughly 89% found once. The data were obtained in a study of PD-1 blockade in classical Hodgkin lymphoma. The germline V and J ends were trimmed by 1 base and 0 bases, with 8 bases remaining between them. The length of the CDR3 is 14 residues. CDR1 and CDR2 (germline): SGHTS, YDEGEE.

This TCR came from a human donor with classical Hodgkin lymphoma. The rearrangement links TRBV5-8 to TRBJ2-7; a possible D gene is TRBD1 (6 bases). The sequencing used peripheral blood mononuclear cells (PBMCs), collected at baseline. The CDR3 region is CASSLTGSSYEQYF. The CDR3 DNA follows: TGTGCCAGCAGCTTGACAGGGAGCTCCTACGAGCAGTACTTC.